This TCR beta chain was recorded in a study of blood T cell repertoires in COVID-19. On the study more broadly: The samples span acute and convalescent COVID-19 from the United States, Italy and Spain.

The data were produced by immunoSEQ multiplex PCR, yet TCRdb's version contains in-frame clones alone and is incomplete. The table has 200,000 or so clones, approximately 84% seen once. The receptor was derived from a man at least 80 years old with acute or convalescent COVID-19. Sequencing was done on a sample of peripheral blood.

In DNA form, the CDR3 reads TGTGCCAGCAGTGAAAAGACTGGGGGGAGGACTGCAACTAATGAAAAACTGTTTTTT. The encoded protein is CASSEKTGGRTATNEKLFF. The chain couples TRBV6-1 to TRBJ1-4, with a tentative D call TRBD1 (5 bases). The CDR3 totals 19 residues. The germline gives CDR1 MNHNS, CDR2 SASEGT. Trimming left V 2 bases short and J 0 bases short, with 19 bases between.